These 26 T cell receptor beta chains were all obtained from the same sample, sequenced in a study of cytomegalovirus exposure and HLA in healthy donors (TCRdb year 2017). The library was obtained by the immunoSEQ multiplex PCR assay. The multiplex PCR relied on a mix of 60 forward primers for TCR Vbeta segments and 13 reverse primers for TCR Jbeta segments. Drawn from immuneACCESS, this table holds only the in-frame rearrangements with V and J called that TCRdb kept. Clones are partly lost; checked studies trace under half to an unresolved V gene and leave the rest unexplained. The sample table holds 95,000 to 150,000 clones, of which 65% to 90% were seen once. The ten largest clones take up 2.1% of the sample. The sequencing sample was made of PBMCs. These receptor sequences come from a young man in good health and CMV-seronegative.

The genes are TRBV25-1 and TRBJ1-4, with D possibly matching TRBD1 (5 bases). Trimming stripped 5 bases from V and 6 bases from J, with 19 bases between. This CDR3 contains 16 residues. CDR1 and CDR2 from the germline V gene are MGHDK and SYGVNS. The CDR3 nucleotides are TGTGCCAGCAGTCACATGCGGGGGAGCCCATATGAAAAACTGTTTTTT. Residues: CASSHMRGSPYEKLFF.

The chain links TRBV4-1 to TRBJ1-2; 7 bases agree with TRBD1. V gave up 4 bases and J gave up 8 bases; unmatched junction bases: 10. The CDR3 runs 14 residues. In germline, CDR1 is MGHRA, CDR2 YSYEKL. This chain's CDR3 is CASSPRQGFSGYTF. DNA of the CDR3: TGCGCCAGCAGCCCCCGACAGGGATTTAGCGGCTACACCTTC.

This chain joins TRBV12-2 and TRBJ2-7; the D segment call TRBD1 is taken from the table without a DNA check. TRBV12-2 is classified as a pseudogene. The CDR3 runs 14 residues. CDR3 in DNA: TGTGCAAGTCGCTTAGGGGTTGCAGGGAACGAGCAGTACTTC. This sequence encodes CASRLGVAGNEQYF.

This clone was observed a single time. One end of the junction is discordant with germline, which a read error may explain. This chain connects TRBV5-4 to TRBJ2-6, with a possible D match to TRBD1 (6 bases). The CDR3 spans 16 residues. CDR1 SGHNT and CDR2 YYREEE come from the germline V gene (reference sequence). For the CDR3, the DNA is TGTGCCAGCGCGAAGGGACATAGATCTGGGGCCAACGGCCTGACTTTC. This sequence encodes CASAKGHRSGANGLTF. Full variable domain (missing parts from reference TRBV5-4 and TRBJ2-6): ETGVTQSPTHLIKTRGQQVTLRCSSQSGHNTVSWYQQALGQGPQFIFQYYREEENGRGNFPPRFSGLQFPNYSSELNVNALELDDSALYLCASAKGHRSGANGLTFGAGSRLTVL.

Concerning this clone itself: This sample also contains other DNA sequences that code for the same CDR3. The chain employs TRBV5-1 and TRBJ2-6; maybe TRBD1 (6 bases). Germline CDR1 is SGHRS and CDR2 is YFSETQ. This CDR3 contains 15 residues. Trimming shortened V by 0 bases and J by 2 bases, and 6 bases separated the two germline ends. The CDR3 nucleotides read TGCGCCAGCAGCTTGGAGGGGGCTGGGGCCAACGTCCTGACTTTC. It specifies CASSLEGAGANVLTF.

This clone was picked up one time. V usage is TRBV2 and J usage is TRBJ1-1; the D is unclear. This CDR3 contains 11 residues. Trimming pared 7 bases from V and 9 bases from J, leaving 12 bases between. CDR1 is SNHLY, CDR2 FYNNEI, per germline. The CDR3 DNA is TGTGCCAGCATAGACGGCGGCCAAGCTTTCTTT. This sequence encodes CASIDGGQAFF. The complete variable domain, with remaining parts taken from reference TRBV2 and TRBJ1-1, reads EPEVTQTPSHQVTQMGQEVILRCVPISNHLYFYWYRQILGQKVEFLVSFYNNEISEKSEIFDDQFSVERPDGSNFTLKIRSTKLEDSAMYFCASIDGGQAFFGQGTRLTVV.

With regard to this clone: Other DNA sequences in this sample translate to the same CDR3. V gene TRBV6-5 combines with J gene TRBJ1-1; D gene ambiguous. Looked up from germline, CDR1 is MNHEY and CDR2 is SVGAGI. The CDR3 sequence is 12 residues long. V shed 6 bases and J shed 1 base, with 6 bases lying between them. CDR3: CASSRGNTEAFF. In nucleotides, the CDR3 is TGTGCCAGCAGCAGAGGGAACACTGAAGCTTTCTTT.

The V call is TRBV7-9, the J call TRBJ2-3; TRBD1 matches at 7 bases. The germline CDR1 and CDR2 sequences are SEHNR and FQNEAQ (reference sequence). The CDR3 is made up of 16 amino acids. Losses at the gene ends were 3 bases for V and 2 bases for J; bases not matched to a gene: 8. The CDR3 nucleotides are TGTGCCAGCAGCTTTGGACAGGAGACACCCACAGATACGCAGTATTTT. Translated, it gives CASSFGQETPTDTQYF.

The CDR3 DNA follows: TGCGCCAGCAGCGGGGGACAGGGGGCTTATGGCTACACCTTC. Protein product: CASSGGQGAYGYTF. This rearrangement joins TRBV5-1 to TRBJ1-2; 12 nucleotides agree with TRBD1. This CDR3 region has 14 residues. V was pared by 4 bases and J by 5 bases, with 3 bases of the junction left unmatched. Germline CDR1 and CDR2: SGHRS and YFSETQ.

The chain joins TRBV5-1 to TRBJ1-5; TRBD1 aligns across 9 bases. After removal of 0 bases from V and 6 bases from J, the junction contained 4 bases not matched to a gene. Looked up from germline, CDR1 is SGHRS and CDR2 is YFSETQ. The CDR3 contains 15 residues. DNA for the CDR3: TGCGCCAGCAGCTTGGATACAGGGGGCGGTCAGCCCCAGCATTTT. This encodes CASSLDTGGGQPQHF.

The V call is TRBV11-2, the J call TRBJ2-7; 10 bases align to TRBD1. Trimming at V came to 3 bases and at J to 4 bases, leaving 3 bases not matched to a gene. The CDR3 spans 14 residues. In germline, CDR1 is SGHAT, CDR2 FQNNGV. The CDR3 region is CASSFRDRGYEQYF. Here the CDR3 DNA reads TGTGCCAGCAGCTTCCGGGACAGGGGTTACGAGCAGTACTTC.

Comment on this clone: A junction end diverges from the germline sequence, so it may reflect a read error. V gene TRBV29-1 combines with J gene TRBJ1-2, with D tentatively TRBD1 (5 bases). Germline V CDR1 and CDR2: SQVTM, ANQGSEA. The length of the CDR3 is 15 residues. Here the CDR3 DNA reads TGCAGCGTTGAAGGAACCTCGACAGATAACTATCGCTACACCTTC. Translating it yields CSVEGTSTDNYRYTF.

The CDR3 DNA follows: TGCGCCAGCAGTCAATCGCAGGGTTCCTACAATGAGCAGTTCTTC. Translated, it gives CASSQSQGSYNEQFF. This rearrangement joins TRBV23-1 to TRBJ2-1; TRBD1 might be the D (5 bases). TRBV23-1 is reported as an ORF; its role is uncertain. The CDR3 consists of 15 residues. Trimming removed 0 bases at V and 1 base at J, with 7 bases between.

This clone was detected once. Compared with germline, one end of the junction differs, possibly owing to a read error. The V gene is TRBV7-9, the J gene TRBJ2-4; D gene unclear. CDR1 SEHNR and CDR2 FQNEAQ come from the germline V gene (reference sequence). The CDR3 length is 16 residues. CDR3 residues: CASSPLIIQAKNSQYF. CDR3 DNA sequence: TGTGCCAGCAGCCCCCTTATAATACAAGCCAAAAACAGTCAGTACTTC. The entire variable domain, with the rest obtained from reference TRBV7-9 and TRBJ2-4, is as follows: DTGVSQNPRHKITKRGQNVTFRCDPISEHNRLYWYRQTLGQGPEFLTYFQNEAQLEKSRLLSDRFSAERPKGSFSTLEIQRTEQGDSAMYLCASSPLIIQAKNSQYFGAGTRLSVL.

This clone has a single count. This rearrangement joins TRBV11-2 to TRBJ2-7; D may be TRBD2 (6 bases). CDR3 size: 17 residues. V was clipped by 5 bases and J by 3 bases, with 23 bases between them. Germline loops: CDR1 SGHAT, CDR2 FQNNGV. The CDR3 DNA is TGTGCCAGCAGCACGCCTCTCCGTTGGGGGGACGGCTACGAGCAGTACTTC. Amino acids: CASSTPLRWGDGYEQYF.

This chain connects TRBV19 to TRBJ2-7, with a possible D match to TRBD1 (6 bases). Germline V gene lookup returns CDR1 LNHDA and CDR2 SQIVND (reference sequence). The CDR3 consists of 13 residues. V was clipped by 0 bases and J by 8 bases, with 11 bases between them. The CDR3 reads CASSIDHRDKQYF. Written as DNA, the CDR3 is TGTGCCAGTAGTATAGATCATAGGGACAAGCAGTACTTC.

This rearrangement joins TRBV27 to TRBJ1-1; a possible D gene is TRBD1 (6 bases). The CDR3 has 15 amino acids. The germline V gene encodes CDR1 MNHEY and CDR2 SMNVEV (reference sequence). V lost 4 bases and J 0 bases, leaving 12 bases between the germline ends. CDR3 sequence reads: CASSSWTAMNTEAFF. The CDR3 nucleotides read TGTGCCAGCAGTTCGTGGACAGCTATGAACACTGAAGCTTTCTTT.

V usage is TRBV5-6 and J usage is TRBJ2-7; 10 nucleotides align to TRBD1. The CDR3 contains 14 residues. Looked up from germline, CDR1 is SGHDT and CDR2 is YYEEEE. V lost 3 bases and J lost 5; bases outside the gene matches: 5. The CDR3 nucleotides are TGTGCCAGCAGCTCCGGGACAGGGGTCCACGAGCAGTACTTC. Protein sequence: CASSSGTGVHEQYF.

V gene TRBV7-2 combines with J gene TRBJ2-7; no firm D call. V was shortened by 5 bases and J by 4 bases, with 6 bases between the two germline ends. In germline, CDR1 is SGHTA, CDR2 FQGNSA. This CDR3 spans 11 amino acids. In DNA form, the CDR3 reads TGTGCCAGCAGCCTACGGTACGAGCAGTACTTC. This codes for CASSLRYEQYF.

This clone was detected a few times. The junction does not match germline at one end; this may be a read error. V and J are TRBV28 and TRBJ2-6, with D possibly matching TRBD1 (5 bases). This CDR3 comprises 14 residues. Germline-derived CDR1 and CDR2 are MDHEN and SYDVKM. The DNA for the CDR3 is TGTGCCAGCTGCCCCCTCGCTGGGGCCAACGGCCTGACTTTC. It codes for CASCPLAGANGLTF.

The CDR3 is CASSYPRGGLNTEAFF. The CDR3 nucleotides read TGTGCCAGCAGTTACCCGAGAGGGGGATTGAACACTGAAGCTTTCTTT. The rearrangement links TRBV6-5 to TRBJ1-1; weak D call: TRBD1 (6 bases). The germline V and J ends were trimmed by 2 bases and 0 bases, with 13 bases remaining between them. Germline V gene lookup returns CDR1 MNHEY and CDR2 SVGAGI. The CDR3 contains 16 residues.

V usage is TRBV25-1 and J usage is TRBJ1-5, with 7 nucleotides matching TRBD1. Germline V lookup: CDR1 MGHDK, CDR2 SYGVNS. There are 14 residues in the CDR3. J was trimmed by 7 bases and V by 5 bases; bases with no gene match: 8. The CDR3 DNA reads TGTGCCAGCAGTCCGACAGGGTCCCAACAGCCCCAGCATTTT. Amino acids: CASSPTGSQQPQHF. The full variable domain, completed using reference TRBV25-1 and TRBJ1-5, is EADIYQTPRYLVIGTGKKITLECSQTMGHDKMYWYQQDPGMELHLIHYSYGVNSTEKGDLSSESTVSRIRTEHFPLTLESARPSHTSQYLCASSPTGSQQPQHFGDGTRLSIL.

The rearrangement links TRBV2 to TRBJ2-7, with D possibly being TRBD2 (6 bases). The CDR3 extends over 15 amino acids. V was pared by 4 bases and J by 0 bases, with 13 bases between. Germline CDR1 is SNHLY and CDR2 is FYNNEI. This CDR3 reads CASSGAGPSSYEQYF. In nucleotides, the CDR3 is TGTGCCAGCAGTGGGGCGGGACCCAGCTCCTACGAGCAGTACTTC.

The chain joins TRBV5-8 to TRBJ2-7; TRBD2 agrees at 9 bases. The germline gives CDR1 SGHTS, CDR2 YDEGEE. Unmatched junction bases numbered 11, after V lost 4 bases and J lost 3 bases. The CDR3 covers 16 residues. As DNA, the CDR3 is TGTGCCAGCAGCCTTTTTTATCTAGCGGGGAACTACGAGCAGTACTTC. This sequence encodes CASSLFYLAGNYEQYF.

The chain links TRBV5-4 to TRBJ2-5; maybe TRBD2 (5 bases). Germline CDR1 SGHNT, CDR2 YYREEE (reference sequence). This CDR3 comprises 13 residues. V was trimmed by 5 bases and J by 4 bases, leaving 12 bases between them. The CDR3 sequence is CASRPGLVETQYF. Written as DNA, the CDR3 is TGTGCCAGCAGGCCGGGATTGGTAGAGACCCAGTACTTC.

The chain combines TRBV10-3 with TRBJ1-1; D gene unclear. Germline V lookup: CDR1 ENHRY, CDR2 SYGVKD. The CDR3 loop spans 13 amino acids. V gave up 7 bases and J gave up 0 bases, with 9 bases separating them. CDR3 amino acids: CAITKEVNTEAFF. CDR3 nucleotides: TGTGCCATCACTAAGGAGGTGAACACTGAAGCTTTCTTT.